A selection of T cell receptor beta chains follows, all from one sample in a study of cytomegalovirus exposure and HLA in healthy donors. Method: immunoSEQ multiplex PCR; TCRdb's copy keeps in-frame clones and lacks some. The sample consists of about 200,000 clones, about 82% of them appearing once. Sequencing was done on a sample of PBMCs. These receptors originate from a man aged 30 to 45 in good health and CMV-seronegative. Both conserved end residues are part of each CDR3. Each record gives: clone size, D gene, V gene, J gene, CDR3 protein, CDR3 DNA. The D gene is left open where the match is weak. Clone size is shown for a subset of rows, as once, few, many or a class of expanded clone.

.	TRBD1	TRBV6-6	TRBJ2-7	CASSYTGQGSYEQYF	TGTGCCAGCAGTTACACGGGACAGGGTAGCTACGAGCAGTACTTC
.	.	TRBV15	TRBJ2-1	CATLGPDRTRDNEQFF	TGTGCCACCTTAGGCCCCGACAGAACGAGAGACAATGAGCAGTTCTTC
.	.	TRBV21-1	TRBJ2-5	CASVGEVSGEETQYF	TGTGCCAGCGTGGGAGAGGTTAGCGGGGAAGAGACCCAGTACTTC
few	.	TRBV19	TRBJ1-4	CASQVTAANEKLFF	TGTGCCAGTCAGGTGACAGCCGCTAATGAAAAACTGTTTTTT
.	TRBD1	TRBV5-1	TRBJ2-7	CASRRRTGVDEQYF	TGCGCCTCGCGACGCCGGACAGGGGTCGACGAGCAGTACTTC
.	TRBD2	TRBV7-2	TRBJ2-7	CASSTASGGRTYEQYF	TGTGCCAGCAGCACCGCTAGCGGGGGGCGGACCTACGAGCAGTACTTC
once	.	TRBV19	TRBJ2-7	CASSPPGRNYEQYF	TGTGCCAGTAGTCCCCCGGGTAGGAACTACGAGCAGTACTTC
.	.	TRBV5-1	TRBJ2-7	CASSSQLSYEQYF	TGCGCCAGCAGTTCCCAGTTATCCTACGAGCAGTACTTC
.	.	TRBV7-2	TRBJ1-4	CASSLDRSEEKLFF	TGTGCCAGCAGCTTAGACAGGAGTGAGGAAAAACTGTTTTTT
.	.	TRBV7-8	TRBJ1-1	CASSFGGEIWAFF	TGTGCCAGCAGCTTTGGGGGCGAAATTTGGGCTTTCTTT
.	.	TRBV7-9	TRBJ1-5	CASSVEGDRQPQHF	TGTGCCAGCAGCGTAGAGGGGGATCGACAGCCCCAGCATTTT
.	.	TRBV6-6	TRBJ2-2	CAIRTSNTGELFF	TGTGCCATTCGGACTTCTAACACCGGGGAGCTGTTTTTT
.	TRBD1	TRBV9	TRBJ1-4	CASSSGTGEEKLFF	TGTGCCAGCAGCTCCGGGACAGGGGAAGAAAAACTGTTTTTT
.	TRBD2	TRBV5-1	TRBJ2-7	CASSGLAGGLSSYEQYF	TGCGCCAGCAGCGGACTAGCGGGGGGCCTTAGCTCCTACGAGCAGTACTTC
few	TRBD2	TRBV2	TRBJ2-1	CASSTAGGSYNEQFF	TGTGCCAGCAGTACAGCGGGGGGCTCCTACAATGAGCAGTTCTTC
few	TRBD2	TRBV28	TRBJ2-3	CASSLEPGLAGALRGTDTQYF	TGTGCCAGCAGTTTAGAACCGGGACTAGCGGGGGCCTTACGGGGCACAGATACGCAGTATTTT
.	TRBD2	TRBV18	TRBJ2-5	CASSPRLAGGQETQYF	TGTGCCAGCTCACCGAGACTAGCGGGGGGACAAGAGACCCAGTACTTC
.	.	TRBV4-3	TRBJ1-1	CASSQSEGNTEAFF	TGCGCCAGCAGCCAAAGTGAGGGAAACACTGAAGCTTTCTTT
.	TRBD2	TRBV11-2	TRBJ2-3	CASSAPIAGGWTDTQYF	TGTGCCAGCAGTGCCCCTATAGCGGGGGGGTGGACAGATACGCAGTATTTT
.	.	TRBV6-6	TRBJ1-2	CASSYTGAPNYGYTF	TGTGCCAGCAGTTACACAGGAGCCCCTAACTATGGCTACACCTTC
.	.	TRBV2	TRBJ1-5	CASSEALGGNQPQHF	TGTGCCAGCAGTGAAGCGCTAGGAGGGAATCAGCCCCAGCATTTT
.	.	TRBV7-3	TRBJ1-1	CASSLYSGPRPAGGNTEAFF	TGTGCCAGCAGCTTATATTCGGGACCGCGGCCCGCGGGGGGGAACACTGAAGCTTTCTTT
.	.	TRBV5-1	TRBJ1-1	CASSLTLEGPRTEAFF	TGCGCCAGCAGCCTGACCCTGGAGGGTCCCCGCACTGAAGCTTTCTTT
.	.	TRBV6-5	TRBJ1-1	CASRTGPGTEAFF	TGTGCCAGCAGGACAGGTCCCGGCACTGAAGCTTTCTTT
.	TRBD1	TRBV5-4	TRBJ1-2	CASSFGQGEGYTF	TGTGCCAGCAGTTTTGGACAGGGTGAGGGCTACACCTTC
.	.	TRBV5-6	TRBJ2-5	CASSLDRDQETQYF	TGTGCCAGCAGCTTGGACAGGGACCAAGAGACCCAGTACTTC
.	.	TRBV18	TRBJ2-7	CASSPQPGSSYEQYF	TGTGCCAGCTCACCTCAGCCGGGGAGCTCCTACGAGCAGTACTTC
.	.	TRBV5-1	TRBJ2-3	CASSLAQGGPDTQYF	TGCGCCAGCAGTTTGGCCCAGGGGGGACCAGATACGCAGTATTTT
.	.	TRBV5-1	TRBJ2-7	CASSVTAGAGEQYF	TGCGCCAGCAGCGTGACGGCAGGGGCTGGCGAGCAGTACTTC
.	.	TRBV28	TRBJ2-7	CASSRRGPAEQYF	TGTGCCAGCAGTCGTAGGGGCCCGGCCGAGCAGTACTTC
.	.	TRBV28	TRBJ2-1	CASSPLAREQFF	TGTGCCAGCAGTCCCCTGGCTAGGGAGCAGTTCTTC
.	.	TRBV27	TRBJ2-7	CASSLFSPSIYEQYF	TGTGCCAGCAGTTTATTTTCCCCATCCATCTACGAGCAGTACTTC
.	.	TRBV7-8	TRBJ2-7	CASSPERRGTSYEQYF	TGTGCCAGCAGCCCCGAGCGGCGGGGCACCTCCTACGAGCAGTACTTC
few	.	TRBV18	TRBJ2-3	CASSPSRGTDTQYF	TGTGCCAGCTCACCATCGCGGGGCACAGATACGCAGTATTTT
few	.	TRBV27	TRBJ1-2	CASSSLQTGNYGYTF	TGTGCCAGCAGTTCTCTCCAGACAGGAAACTATGGCTACACCTTC
.	.	TRBV29-1	TRBJ2-3	CSVVRDGGSYTQYF	TGCAGCGTCGTCCGGGACGGGGGATCTTATACGCAGTATTTT
.	TRBD1	TRBV29-1	TRBJ1-1	CSSGTGRSEAFF	TGCAGCTCCGGGACAGGGCGGTCTGAAGCTTTCTTT